Below, one T cell receptor (beta chain) is given with its context. Data came from immunoSEQ multiplex PCR; TCRdb stores just in-frame clones and leaves some out. The sample has approximately 100,000 clones; 79% are singletons. The CDR3 extends over 13 amino acids. Unmatched junction bases numbered 10, after V lost 5 bases and J lost 11 bases. CDR1 and CDR2 (germline): MNHEY, SVGAGI. The sample originates from a study of glioma-infiltrating T cells after dendritic cell vaccination. Sequencing was performed on blood, taken before dendritic cell vaccination. The clonotype comes from a human donor with glioblastoma. The chain links TRBV6-5 to TRBJ2-5; TRBD1 matches at 8 bases. The DNA of the CDR3 is TGTGCCAGCAGTATACCGGGACAGGATCTGCAGTACTTC. Translation gives CASSIPGQDLQYF.